Described below is a single TCR beta chain sequence and its context. What it binds is not known. The source of the sample is a study of early T cells in non-severe SARS-CoV-2 infection. Trimming removed 6 bases from V and 5 bases from J; junction bases left unmatched: 8. Germline lookup yields CDR1 SGHTA and CDR2 FQGNSA. CDR3 length equals 16 residues. Each CDR3 protein gets one entry after TCRdb re-called the 5' RACE reads with MiXCR. The data contain over 50,000 distinct CDR3 sequences, approximately 8% of them seen just once; the ten biggest clones take up approximately 4.4%. Study-wide findings and caveats: CD4 and private specificities were missed by VDJdb matching, which favored anti-spike CD8 responses.

The chain recombines TRBV7-2 with TRBJ2-3, with TRBD2 matching over 13 bases. The sequencing sample was made of whole blood. This clonotype was obtained from an adult who was a healthcare worker with PCR-confirmed SARS-CoV-2 infection or an uninfected control (not recorded which). The CDR3 region has the DNA TGTGCCAGCAGGACTAGCGGGGGGTCCCAGCTAGATACGCAGTATTTT. It codes for CASRTSGGSQLDTQYF.